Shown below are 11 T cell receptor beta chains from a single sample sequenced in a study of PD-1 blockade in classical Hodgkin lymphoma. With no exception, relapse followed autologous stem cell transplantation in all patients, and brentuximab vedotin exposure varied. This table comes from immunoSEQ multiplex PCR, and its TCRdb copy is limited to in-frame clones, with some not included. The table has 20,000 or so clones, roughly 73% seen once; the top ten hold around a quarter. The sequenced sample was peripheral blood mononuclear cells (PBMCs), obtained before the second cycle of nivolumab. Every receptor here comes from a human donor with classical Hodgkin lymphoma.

CDR3 nucleotides: TGTGCCAGCAGCAGGACTAGCGGCCACGAGCAGTACTTC. Protein product: CASSRTSGHEQYF. The chain couples TRBV7-9 to TRBJ2-7; 10 bases are a match to TRBD2. The junction had 3 bases not matched to a gene; V was cut back by 5 bases and J by 5 bases. The CDR3 has 13 amino acids. The germline V gene has CDR1 SEHNR and CDR2 FQNEAQ (reference sequence).

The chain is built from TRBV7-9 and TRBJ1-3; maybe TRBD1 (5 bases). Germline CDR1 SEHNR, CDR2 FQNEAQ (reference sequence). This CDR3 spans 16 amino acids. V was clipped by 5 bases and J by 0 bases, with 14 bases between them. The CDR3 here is CASSQPRASSGNTIYF. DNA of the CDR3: TGTGCCAGCAGCCAACCCAGGGCGAGCTCTGGAAACACCATATATTTT.

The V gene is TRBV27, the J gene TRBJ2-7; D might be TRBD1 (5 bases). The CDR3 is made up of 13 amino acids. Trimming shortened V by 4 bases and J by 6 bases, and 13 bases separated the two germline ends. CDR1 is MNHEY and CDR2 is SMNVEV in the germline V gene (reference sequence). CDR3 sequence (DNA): TGTGCCAGCAGTTCCCCAGGGAAGGGCGAGCAGTACTTC. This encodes CASSSPGKGEQYF.

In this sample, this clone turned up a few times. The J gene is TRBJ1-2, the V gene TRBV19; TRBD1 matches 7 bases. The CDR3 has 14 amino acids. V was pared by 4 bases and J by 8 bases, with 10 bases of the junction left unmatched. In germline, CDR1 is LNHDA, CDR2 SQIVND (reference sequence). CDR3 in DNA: TGTGCCAGTAGTAGGAGACAGGGATGGCGGGGCTACACCTTC. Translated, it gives CASSRRQGWRGYTF.

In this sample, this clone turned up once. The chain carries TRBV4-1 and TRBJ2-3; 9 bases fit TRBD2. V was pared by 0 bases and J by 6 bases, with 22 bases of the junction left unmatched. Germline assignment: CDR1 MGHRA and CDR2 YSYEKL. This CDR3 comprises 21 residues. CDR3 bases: TGCGCCAGCAGCCAAGATAGTTCCCTAGCGGGAAGTCTATTGGGGGTTGATACGCAGTATTTT. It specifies CASSQDSSLAGSLLGVDTQYF.

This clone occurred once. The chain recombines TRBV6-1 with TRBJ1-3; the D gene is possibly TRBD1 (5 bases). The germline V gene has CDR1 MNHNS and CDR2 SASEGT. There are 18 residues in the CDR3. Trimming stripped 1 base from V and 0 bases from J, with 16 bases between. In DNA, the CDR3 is TGTGCCAGCAGTGAAGTTGGGGGGGTCCCTTCCTCTGGAAACACCATATATTTT. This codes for CASSEVGGVPSSGNTIYF.

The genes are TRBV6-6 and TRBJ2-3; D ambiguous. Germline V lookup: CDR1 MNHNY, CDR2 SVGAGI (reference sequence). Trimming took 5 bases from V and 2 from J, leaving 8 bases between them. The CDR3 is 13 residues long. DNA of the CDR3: TGTGCCAGCAGTGATAGCCCCACAGATACGCAGTATTTT. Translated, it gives CASSDSPTDTQYF.

The CDR3 here is CASSIGVQETQYF. The DNA of the CDR3 is TGTGCCAGTAGTATAGGAGTGCAAGAGACCCAGTACTTC. The chain joins TRBV19 to TRBJ2-5; D gene unclear. This CDR3 has 13 amino acids. Germline-derived CDR1 and CDR2 are LNHDA and SQIVND (reference sequence). Trimming took off 1 base at V and 2 bases at J, with 5 bases between the two ends.

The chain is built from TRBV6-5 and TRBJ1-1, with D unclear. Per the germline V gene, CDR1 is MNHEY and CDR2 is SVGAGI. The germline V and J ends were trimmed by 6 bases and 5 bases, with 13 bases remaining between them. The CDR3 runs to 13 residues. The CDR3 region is CASSRGRWTEAFF. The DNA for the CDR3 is TGTGCCAGCAGCCGGGGAAGATGGACTGAAGCTTTCTTT.

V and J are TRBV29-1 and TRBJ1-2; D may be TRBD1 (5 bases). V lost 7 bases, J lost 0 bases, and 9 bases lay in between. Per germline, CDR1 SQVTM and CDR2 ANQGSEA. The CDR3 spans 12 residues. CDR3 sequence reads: CSARVANYGYTF. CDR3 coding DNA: TGCAGCGCCAGGGTAGCTAACTATGGCTACACCTTC.

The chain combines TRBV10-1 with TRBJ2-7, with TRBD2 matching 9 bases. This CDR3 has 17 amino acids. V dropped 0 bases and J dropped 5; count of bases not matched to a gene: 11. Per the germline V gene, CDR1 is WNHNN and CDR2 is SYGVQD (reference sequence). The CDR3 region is CASSESTWASGNHEQYF. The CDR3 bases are TGCGCCAGCAGTGAGTCGACTTGGGCTAGCGGGAACCACGAGCAGTACTTC.